The 30 T cell receptor beta chains below come from one sample, sequenced in a study of T-cell memory formation after mild COVID-19. Using its own MiXCR run on the 5' RACE reads, TCRdb lists one record per CDR3 protein. This table holds roughly 80,000 distinct CDR3 sequences, 14% found once. The material sequenced was PBMCs or a T cell subset sorted from them (not recorded which). These receptors were collected from an adult woman who had mild COVID-19 (a few samples of this study predate the infection). Cell type and time point are not known.

V is TRBV4-2 and J is TRBJ1-1; 7 nucleotides match TRBD1. J lost 5 bases, V lost 4 bases, and 13 bases had no gene match. Germline V gene lookup returns CDR1 LGHNA and CDR2 YNFKEQ. The CDR3 covers 16 residues. The CDR3 nucleotides read TGTGCCAGCAGCCCCACACAGGGGCGGGGAGGGACTGAAGCTTTCTTT. Translated, it gives CASSPTQGRGGTEAFF.

This clonotype was observed a handful of times. The chain links TRBV5-1 to TRBJ2-7; maybe TRBD1 (5 bases). Germline values: CDR1 SGHRS, CDR2 YFSETQ. V lost 3 bases and J 5 bases, leaving 9 bases between the germline ends. The CDR3 totals 12 residues. The CDR3 coding sequence is TGCGCCAGCAGCTCAGGACAAGACGAGCAGTACTTC. Amino acids: CASSSGQDEQYF.

V and J are TRBV7-8 and TRBJ2-7; D tentatively fits TRBD1 or TRBD2 (5 bases each). Looked up from germline, CDR1 is SGHVS and CDR2 is FQNEAQ. V was cut by 8 bases and J by 5 bases, with 16 bases left in between. The CDR3 is made up of 13 amino acids. The CDR3 DNA is TGTGCCAGCGGGGGATTGGTCGAAAACGAGCAGTACTTC. Translation: CASGGLVENEQYF.

This chain connects TRBV4-1 to TRBJ2-3; TRBD2 is a possible D gene (5 bases). Germline V gives CDR1 MGHRA, CDR2 YSYEKL. Trimming shortened V by 3 bases and J by 0 bases, and 19 bases separated the two germline ends. The length of the CDR3 is 18 residues. CDR3 protein: CASSHPEAGRFSTDTQYF. DNA of the CDR3: TGCGCCAGCAGCCATCCCGAGGCGGGCAGATTTAGCACAGATACGCAGTATTTT.

This clonotype was counted only a few times. The V call is TRBV12-3 or TRBV12-4, the J call TRBJ2-5, with D perhaps matching TRBD1 (6 bases). CDR3 length: 14 residues. Trimming took 5 bases from V and 5 from J, leaving 15 bases between them. The CDR3 coding sequence is TGTGCCAGCAGTGGGGGCCTGGCCCAGGAGACCCAGTACTTC. This encodes CASSGGLAQETQYF.

This clonotype was detected a few times. The chain uses TRBV5-1 and TRBJ2-3, with TRBD2 matching over 15 bases. Per germline, CDR1 SGHRS and CDR2 YFSETQ. This CDR3 region has 16 residues. V shed 2 bases and J 6 bases; nucleotides not matched to a gene: 4. CDR3 residues: CASSFRTSGRADTQYF. In DNA form, the CDR3 reads TGCGCCAGCAGCTTTAGGACTAGCGGGAGGGCCGATACGCAGTATTTT.

This clonotype was counted many times. This chain joins TRBV24-1 and TRBJ2-3; 8 bases agree with TRBD2. The CDR3 runs 18 residues. Germline loops: CDR1 KGHDR, CDR2 SFDVKD. The V segment lost 4 bases and the J segment 2 bases; nucleotides outside the gene matches: 13. This CDR3 is CATSDPERGPAFTDTQYF. The CDR3 DNA sequence: TGTGCCACCAGTGACCCCGAGCGGGGGCCCGCCTTCACAGATACGCAGTATTTT.

This clonotype is medium-sized by share. The V call is TRBV7-2, the J call TRBJ2-7; no clear D gene. V lost 7 bases and J 4 bases, leaving 8 bases between the germline ends. CDR3 length: 11 residues. The germline gives CDR1 SGHTA, CDR2 FQGNSA. The CDR3, as DNA: TGTGCCAGCACCCAGGCGTACGAGCAGTACTTC. It specifies CASTQAYEQYF.

The chain combines TRBV27 with TRBJ1-4, with TRBD1 identical over 10 bases. V was pared by 4 bases and J by 2 bases, with 10 bases of the junction left unmatched. The germline gives CDR1 MNHEY, CDR2 SMNVEV (reference sequence). This CDR3 spans 18 amino acids. The CDR3 nucleotides are TGTGCCAGCAGTTCATTTGACAGGGGGCGGGTGACTAATGAAAAACTGTTTTTT. Amino acid sequence: CASSSFDRGRVTNEKLFF. Full variable domain (remainder filled in from reference TRBV27 and TRBJ1-4): EAQVTQNPRYLITVTGKKLTVTCSQNMNHEYMSWYRQDPGLGLRQIYYSMNVEVTDKGDVPEGYKVSRKEKRNFPLILESPSPNQTSLYFCASSSFDRGRVTNEKLFFGSGTQLSVL.

J is TRBJ2-3 and V is TRBV15, with D unclear. This CDR3 is built from 15 residues. Germline V CDR1 and CDR2: LNHNV, YYDKDF (reference sequence). Trimming cost V 0 bases and J 7 bases, with 14 bases left between them. In DNA form, the CDR3 reads TGTGCCACCAGCAGAGATTCGGGCTTTGGGAATACGCAGTATTTT. It is translated as CATSRDSGFGNTQYF. The full variable domain, its missing parts supplied by reference TRBV15 and TRBJ2-3, is DAMVIQNPRYQVTQFGKPVTLSCSQTLNHNVMYWYQQKSSQAPKLLFHYYDKDFNNEADTPDNFQSRRPNTSFCFLDIRSPGLGDTAMYLCATSRDSGFGNTQYFGPGTRLTVL.

The chain combines TRBV5-1 with TRBJ2-3; D unresolved. The CDR3 consists of 12 residues. V lost 4 bases and J lost 3, with 6 bases in between. Per germline, CDR1 SGHRS and CDR2 YFSETQ. In nucleotides, the CDR3 is TGCGCCAGCAGCGAAGTGACAGATACGCAGTATTTT. The encoded protein is CASSEVTDTQYF.

The chain links TRBV6-5 to TRBJ1-3; maybe TRBD1 (5 bases). Germline CDR1 and CDR2: MNHEY and SVGAGI. V was cut by 7 bases and J by 0 bases, with 10 bases left in between. The CDR3 has 14 amino acids. The chain's CDR3 is CASTGTYSGNTIYF. In nucleotides, the CDR3 is TGTGCCAGCACCGGGACCTACTCTGGAAACACCATATATTTT.

The chain has TRBV12-3 or TRBV12-4 and TRBJ2-1; D gene uncertain. The CDR3 totals 13 residues. V lost 6 bases and J lost 9, with 15 bases in between. As DNA, the CDR3 is TGTGCCAGCAGCATCCAGTGGTATAGTGAGCAGTTCTTC. Encoded protein: CASSIQWYSEQFF.

The table lists this clonotype with a few counts. The chain couples TRBV7-9 to TRBJ2-1; 12 nucleotides line up with TRBD2. The CDR3 length is 18 residues. From germline, CDR1 is SEHNR and CDR2 FQNEAQ (reference sequence). V was clipped by 5 bases and J by 6 bases; unmatched bases: 14. The CDR3 DNA reads TGTGCCAGCAGCCTGGCTTGGGTTACTAGCGGGGGGCCCAATGAGCAGTTCTTC. Its translation: CASSLAWVTSGGPNEQFF.

The chain recombines TRBV9 with TRBJ2-1, with TRBD2 identical over 7 bases. V shed 1 base and J 3 bases; nucleotides not matched to a gene: 7. CDR3 length: 16 residues. CDR1 and CDR2 (germline): SGDLS, YYNGEE. The CDR3 reads CASSVYRSGNYNEQFF. The CDR3 DNA reads TGTGCCAGCAGCGTATATCGAAGCGGGAACTACAATGAGCAGTTCTTC.

This clonotype was observed at least ten times. The rearrangement uses TRBV9 and TRBJ2-5; 8 bases map to TRBD2. Germline CDR1 SGDLS, CDR2 YYNGEE. The CDR3 is 14 residues long. V lost 1 base to trimming and J lost 2 bases; unmatched junction nucleotides: 1. CDR3 DNA sequence: TGTGCCAGCAGCGTATTAGCGGGACAAGAGACCCAGTACTTC. This sequence encodes CASSVLAGQETQYF. Full variable domain (remainder filled in from reference TRBV9 and TRBJ2-5): DSGVTQTPKHLITATGQRVTLRCSPRSGDLSVYWYQQSLDQGLQFLIQYYNGEERAKGNILERFSAQQFPDLHSELNLSSLELGDSALYFCASSVLAGQETQYFGPGTRLLVL.

The rearrangement joins TRBV5-1 to TRBJ2-7; 9 bases are a match to TRBD1. CDR3 length: 14 residues. The V and J ends lost 0 bases and 6 bases, in that order; junction bases with no gene match: 4. Germline V gene data show CDR1 as SGHRS and CDR2 as YFSETQ. The CDR3 spells CASSLAGTGREQYF. The CDR3 bases are TGCGCCAGCAGCTTGGCAGGGACAGGGCGCGAGCAGTACTTC. Full variable domain (outside the CDR3, taken from reference TRBV5-1 and TRBJ2-7): KAGVTQTPRYLIKTRGQQVTLSCSPISGHRSVSWYQQTPGQGLQFLFEYFSETQRNKGNFPGRFSGRQFSNSRSEMNVSTLELGDSALYLCASSLAGTGREQYFGPGTRLTVT.

This clonotype has just a few counts. The chain combines TRBV7-9 with TRBJ2-7; D gene uncertain. Trimming left V 4 bases short and J 3 bases short, with 19 bases between. Looked up from germline, CDR1 is SEHNR and CDR2 is FQNEAQ (reference sequence). The CDR3 contains 16 residues. The CDR3 DNA reads as TGTGCCAGCAGCTCCGGTGTCGGGCCGGTGAACTACGAGCAGTACTTC. This sequence encodes CASSSGVGPVNYEQYF.

The chain is built from TRBV29-1 and TRBJ2-7, with TRBD2 identical over 10 bases. Germline-derived CDR1 and CDR2 are SQVTM and ANQGSEA. This CDR3 spans 16 amino acids. V trimming: 6 bases; J trimming: 5 bases; junction bases outside the gene matches: 16. The CDR3 is CSVLGRASGRGDEQYF. For the CDR3, the DNA is TGCAGCGTCCTCGGTCGGGCTAGCGGGAGAGGGGACGAGCAGTACTTC.

The rearrangement links TRBV4-1 to TRBJ1-2, with D uncertain. The V end was cut by 5 bases, the J end by 0 bases, with 7 bases between. The germline CDR1 and CDR2 sequences are MGHRA and YSYEKL. CDR3 size: 13 residues. DNA for the CDR3: TGCGCCAGCAGCGGGGTTGCTAACTATGGCTACACCTTC. Translated: CASSGVANYGYTF.

The V gene is TRBV5-1, the J gene TRBJ1-2; maybe TRBD1 (6 bases). V lost 0 bases, J lost 3 bases, and 9 bases lay in between. The germline V gene encodes CDR1 SGHRS and CDR2 YFSETQ. CDR3 length: 14 residues. CDR3 sequence: CASSLAGADYGYTF. The CDR3 DNA reads TGCGCCAGCAGCTTGGCGGGGGCAGACTATGGCTACACCTTC.

This clonotype was detected ten times or more. One junction end does not reproduce the germline sequence, and a read error may be involved. The chain is built from TRBV7-7 and TRBJ2-3; TRBD2 is a possible D gene (6 bases). CDR3 length: 15 residues. Germline CDR1 reads SSHAT; CDR2 reads FNYEAQ (reference sequence). The DNA for the CDR3 is TGTGCTAGCAGCTTAGCGGTATTGCGGGTACGGGGGCAGTATTTT. This sequence encodes CASSLAVLRVRGQYF.

This clonotype has just a few counts. The chain carries TRBV7-9 and TRBJ1-1; weak D call: TRBD1 (5 bases). V lost 5 bases and J 6 bases, leaving 10 bases between the germline ends. Germline V gene data show CDR1 as SEHNR and CDR2 as FQNEAQ (reference sequence). This CDR3 has 12 amino acids. CDR3 coding DNA: TGTGCCAGCAGCACCCGAGGGGCTGAAGCTTTCTTT. This gives the protein CASSTRGAEAFF.

J is TRBJ2-5 and V is TRBV12-3 or TRBV12-4, with TRBD2 identical over 11 bases. V lost 6 bases and J lost 4; bases outside the gene matches: 4. The CDR3 is 14 residues long. The chain's CDR3 is CASRGLAGGETQYF. CDR3 DNA sequence: TGTGCCAGCAGAGGCCTAGCGGGGGGAGAGACCCAGTACTTC.

In DNA form, the CDR3 reads TGTGCCACCAGTGAAATCCGGGTCGAGCAGTTCTTC. Translated: CATSEIRVEQFF. The chain is built from TRBV24-1 and TRBJ2-1; the D is unclear. Trimming left V 4 bases short and J 10 bases short, with 10 bases between. The CDR3 runs to 12 residues. Per germline, CDR1 KGHDR and CDR2 SFDVKD.

The chain employs TRBV6-5 and TRBJ2-1; D unresolved. Germline CDR1 MNHEY, CDR2 SVGAGI. V was clipped by 2 bases and J by 5 bases, with 10 bases between them. The length of the CDR3 is 14 residues. DNA of the CDR3: TGTGCCAGCAGTTACAGGGTTCCCCACAATGAGCAGTTCTTC. Residues: CASSYRVPHNEQFF.

This clonotype occurred a few times. The chain employs TRBV20-1 and TRBJ2-7; 9 positions agree with TRBD2. Trimming cost V 6 bases and J 0 bases; bases outside gene matches: 3. The CDR3 spans 13 residues. Germline loops: CDR1 DFQATT, CDR2 SNEGSKA (reference sequence). The CDR3 protein is CSAGSGSSYEQYF. The CDR3 DNA follows: TGCAGTGCCGGTAGCGGGAGCTCCTACGAGCAGTACTTC.

V usage is TRBV4-2 and J usage is TRBJ2-1; 11 bases agree with TRBD2. This CDR3 region has 17 residues. The ends lost 0 bases at V and 4 bases at J; junction bases unmatched: 5. Germline V gene data show CDR1 as LGHNA and CDR2 as YNFKEQ. The chain's CDR3 is CASSQDAASGGYNEQFF. The DNA for the CDR3 is TGTGCCAGCAGCCAAGACGCGGCTAGCGGGGGGTACAATGAGCAGTTCTTC.

The rearrangement links TRBV12-3 or TRBV12-4 to TRBJ2-7; D might be TRBD1 (6 bases). The CDR3 covers 12 residues. V was pared by 6 bases and J by 3 bases, with 9 bases between. CDR3 in amino acids: CASRGAYYEQYF. The DNA for the CDR3 is TGTGCCAGCAGGGGGGCGTACTACGAGCAGTACTTC.

The table lists this clonotype with many counts. The chain uses TRBV27 and TRBJ2-7, with D unresolved. Germline V gene lookup returns CDR1 MNHEY and CDR2 SMNVEV (reference sequence). The CDR3 covers 13 residues. Trimming took 0 bases from V and 6 from J, leaving 9 bases between them. CDR3 residues: CASSLSPGVEQYF. Written as DNA, the CDR3 is TGTGCCAGCAGTTTATCCCCGGGCGTCGAGCAGTACTTC.